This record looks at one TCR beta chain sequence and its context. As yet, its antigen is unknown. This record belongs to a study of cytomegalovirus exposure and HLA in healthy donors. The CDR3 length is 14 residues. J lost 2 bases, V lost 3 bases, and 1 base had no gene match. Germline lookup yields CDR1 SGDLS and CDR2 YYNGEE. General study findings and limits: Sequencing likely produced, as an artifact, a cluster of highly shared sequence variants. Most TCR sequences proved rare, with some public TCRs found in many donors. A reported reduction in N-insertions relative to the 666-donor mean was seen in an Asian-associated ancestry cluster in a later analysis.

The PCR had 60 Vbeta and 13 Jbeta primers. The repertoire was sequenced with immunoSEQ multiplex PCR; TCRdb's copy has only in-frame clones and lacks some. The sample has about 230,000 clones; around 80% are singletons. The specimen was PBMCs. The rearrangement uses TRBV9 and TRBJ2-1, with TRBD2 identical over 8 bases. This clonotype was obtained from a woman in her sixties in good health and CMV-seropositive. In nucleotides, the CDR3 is TGTGCCAGCAGCGAGGGACTAGCCTACAATGAGCAGTTCTTC. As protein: CASSEGLAYNEQFF.